The 9 T cell receptor beta chains given below trace back to one sample, sequenced in a study of graft-versus-host responses after intestinal transplantation. TCRdb's table, derived via immunoSEQ multiplex PCR, lists solely in-frame clones and lacks some. The sample contains 90,000 to 120,000 clones, about 88% of which appear only once. These TCRs' antigens remain unknown. Sequencing used unstimulated CD4+ T cells sorted from spleen or lymph node cells, obtained before intestinal transplant. The origin of the receptors is a human donor who received an intestinal transplant.

This clone was counted a few times. The chain links TRBV7-9 to TRBJ1-6; D gene ambiguous. This CDR3 spans 12 amino acids. Germline V CDR1 and CDR2: SEHNR, FQNEAQ (reference sequence). V was cut by 2 bases and J by 8 bases, with 4 bases left in between. CDR3 sequence reads: CASSLYDSPLHF. The CDR3 nucleotides are TGTGCCAGCAGCTTATACGATTCACCCCTCCACTTT.

V is TRBV27 and J is TRBJ1-2; 12 nucleotides agree with TRBD1. This CDR3 is 14 amino acids long. The germline gives CDR1 MNHEY, CDR2 SMNVEV (reference sequence). The trim removed 6 bases at V and 4 bases at J, leaving 3 bases unmatched. CDR3 sequence (DNA): TGTGCCAGCAGGAGGGGACAGGGGGCCTATGGCTACACCTTC. It yields the protein CASRRGQGAYGYTF.

This clone was recorded only once. The V call is TRBV5-1, the J call TRBJ2-2, with 8 nucleotides matching TRBD1. Trimming cost V 3 bases and J 8 bases; bases outside gene matches: 12. Germline CDR1 reads SGHRS; CDR2 reads YFSETQ. The CDR3 contains 16 residues. In DNA, the CDR3 is TGCGCCAGCAGCTACCTCCAGGGGGCCGACGGAGGGGAGCTGTTTTTT. This encodes CASSYLQGADGGELFF.

The chain carries TRBV5-4 and TRBJ2-6; D gene ambiguous. The CDR3 covers 12 residues. CDR1 is SGHNT and CDR2 is YYREEE in the germline V gene (reference sequence). Between the trimmed V and J ends, which lost 0 bases and 13 bases, there was a span of 8 bases. The CDR3 nucleotides are TGTGCCAGCAGCTTGGTTGCTGATGTCCTGACTTTC. Its protein product is CASSLVADVLTF.

The CDR3 reads CASSSPAGGRTDTQYF. The CDR3 DNA sequence: TGTGCCAGCAGCTCACCAGCGGGGGGAAGAACAGATACGCAGTATTTT. The V gene is TRBV11-2, the J gene TRBJ2-3; TRBD2 matches 9 bases. This CDR3 is 16 amino acids long. V lost 4 bases, J lost 3 bases, and 8 bases stayed unmatched. Germline CDR1 and CDR2: SGHAT and FQNNGV.

This chain links TRBV2 with TRBJ2-7; 7 bases agree with TRBD1. The CDR3 spans 13 residues. Germline CDR1 SNHLY, CDR2 FYNNEI. The junction had 11 bases not matched to a gene; V was cut back by 10 bases and J by 5 bases. The CDR3 DNA reads TGTGCCACCAACAGGGGCGCCATCCACGAGCAGTACTTC. It codes for CATNRGAIHEQYF.

The chain joins TRBV5-1 to TRBJ2-3, with unresolved D. Germline CDR1 is SGHRS and CDR2 is YFSETQ. There are 11 residues in the CDR3. V shed 2 bases and J shed 6 bases, with 4 bases lying between them. The CDR3 protein is CASSFKDTQYF. DNA of the CDR3: TGCGCCAGCAGCTTTAAGGATACGCAGTATTTT.

The chain carries TRBV28 and TRBJ2-1, with 9 positions matching TRBD2. This CDR3 is built from 13 residues. V gave up 5 bases and J gave up 8 bases; unmatched junction bases: 4. The germline V gene has CDR1 MDHEN and CDR2 SYDVKM. The CDR3 DNA reads as TGTGCCAGCAGTGAACGACTAGCGGATGAGCAGTTCTTC. Residues: CASSERLADEQFF.

The chain carries TRBV7-3 and TRBJ2-1; TRBD2 matches at 7 bases. The junction had 3 bases not matched to a gene; V was cut back by 1 base and J by 3 bases. Per the germline V gene, CDR1 is SGHTA and CDR2 is FQGTGA. The CDR3 is 15 amino acids. The CDR3 DNA sequence: TGTGCCAGCAGCTTAAGTAGCGGGTACTACAATGAGCAGTTCTTC. This translates into CASSLSSGYYNEQFF.